This is a list of T cell receptor beta chains from one sample in a study of T cell responses to AZD1222 COVID-19 vaccine. Data came from immunoSEQ multiplex PCR; TCRdb stores just in-frame clones and leaves some out. The repertoire holds around 140,000 clones, with 70% to 90% as singletons. The starting material was peripheral blood, obtained on day 0 of AZD1222 vaccination. The receptors derive from an adult in good health. The CDR3 runs from the conserved cysteine through the conserved F or W. D genes are given only for firm matches. Where a row states a size, it is once, few, many or the class of an expanded clone; other rows omit it.

clone_size,d_call,v_call,j_call,cdr3_aa,cdr3_nt
-,TRBD2,TRBV4-1,TRBJ2-5,CASSSSWEGETQYF,TGCGCCAGCAGCTCCAGCTGGGAGGGGGAGACCCAGTACTTC
-,-,TRBV7-2,TRBJ1-2,CASSPTWGPNYGYTF,TGTGCCAGCAGCCCTACTTGGGGCCCTAACTATGGCTACACCTTC
-,-,TRBV12-3/TRBV12-4,TRBJ1-5,CASSFSNQPQHF,TGTGCCAGCAGTTTTAGCAATCAGCCCCAGCATTTT
-,-,TRBV12-5,TRBJ1-2,CASGLGLSRDTYPEGYTF,TGTGCTAGTGGTTTGGGACTATCTCGGGACACCTACCCCGAAGGCTACACCTTC
once,TRBD1,TRBV19,TRBJ2-3,CASRGGQGAADTQYF,TGTGCCAGTAGGGGGGGACAGGGGGCCGCAGATACGCAGTATTTT
-,-,TRBV7-2,TRBJ1-5,CASSPRTDFSNQPQHF,TGTGCCAGCAGCCCGCGCACAGACTTTAGCAATCAGCCCCAGCATTTT
once,-,TRBV27,TRBJ1-5,CASSFSAGQRNQPQHF,TGTGCCAGCAGTTTCTCGGCGGGGCAACGCAATCAGCCCCAGCATTTT
-,-,TRBV28,TRBJ1-1,CASSFQGRRETEAFF,TGTGCCAGCAGTTTTCAGGGTAGAAGAGAAACTGAAGCTTTCTTT
-,TRBD1,TRBV6-5,TRBJ1-5,CASSSYSGGGQPQHF,TGTGCCAGCAGTTCCTACTCAGGGGGAGGTCAGCCCCAGCATTTT
-,-,TRBV12-5,TRBJ1-1,CASGLGAGKAFF,TGTGCTAGTGGTTTGGGGGCAGGGAAAGCTTTCTTT
-,-,TRBV5-4,TRBJ2-7,CASGPGTLLEQYF,TGTGCCAGCGGACCCGGGACCCTCCTCGAGCAGTACTTC
-,-,TRBV20-1,TRBJ1-5,CSQGNQPQHF,TGCAGCCAGGGGAATCAGCCCCAGCATTTT
once,-,TRBV29-1,TRBJ2-3,CSVEDRTRVPRTDTQYF,TGCAGCGTTGAAGATAGAACGAGAGTGCCGCGCACAGATACGCAGTATTTT
-,TRBD2,TRBV27,TRBJ2-3,CASNPRARVAGSADTQYF,TGTGCCAGCAACCCTAGGGCCAGAGTAGCGGGCAGCGCAGATACGCAGTATTTT
-,-,TRBV29-1,TRBJ2-1,CSAFLYNEQFF,TGCAGCGCTTTCCTCTACAATGAGCAGTTCTTC
-,-,TRBV3-1/TRBV3-2,TRBJ2-3,CASSQGTDTQYF,TGTGCCAGCAGCCAAGGAACAGATACGCAGTATTTT
-,-,TRBV6-5,TRBJ2-7,CASSYSGVGPYEQYF,TGTGCCAGCAGTTACTCGGGGGTCGGGCCCTACGAGCAGTACTTC
-,-,TRBV16,TRBJ2-6,CASSQSALSGANVLTF,TGTGCCAGCAGCCAATCCGCCCTCTCTGGGGCCAACGTCCTGACTTTC
-,-,TRBV7-8,TRBJ1-2,CASSPQRGIPPYGYTF,TGTGCCAGCAGCCCTCAGAGGGGGATCCCCCCCTATGGCTACACCTTC
-,-,TRBV6-5,TRBJ1-5,CASSYGRVGQPQHF,TGTGCCAGCAGCTACGGCCGGGTCGGGCAGCCCCAGCATTTT
-,-,TRBV2,TRBJ1-3,CASSRRSGNTIYF,TGTGCCAGCAGTCGCCGATCTGGAAACACCATATATTTT
-,-,TRBV12-5,TRBJ1-3,CASGSGSSGNTIYF,TGTGCTAGTGGCTCGGGATCCTCTGGAAACACCATATATTTT
-,-,TRBV12-3/TRBV12-4,TRBJ1-5,CASSYNVGQPQHF,TGTGCCAGCAGTTATAATGTGGGACAGCCCCAGCATTTT
-,-,TRBV7-9,TRBJ1-3,CASSLIQPSGNTIYF,TGTGCCAGCAGCTTAATACAGCCATCTGGAAACACCATATATTTT
-,-,TRBV5-4,TRBJ2-7,CASSLGGAGGYEQYF,TGTGCCAGCAGCTTGGGTGGAGCGGGCGGCTACGAGCAGTACTTC